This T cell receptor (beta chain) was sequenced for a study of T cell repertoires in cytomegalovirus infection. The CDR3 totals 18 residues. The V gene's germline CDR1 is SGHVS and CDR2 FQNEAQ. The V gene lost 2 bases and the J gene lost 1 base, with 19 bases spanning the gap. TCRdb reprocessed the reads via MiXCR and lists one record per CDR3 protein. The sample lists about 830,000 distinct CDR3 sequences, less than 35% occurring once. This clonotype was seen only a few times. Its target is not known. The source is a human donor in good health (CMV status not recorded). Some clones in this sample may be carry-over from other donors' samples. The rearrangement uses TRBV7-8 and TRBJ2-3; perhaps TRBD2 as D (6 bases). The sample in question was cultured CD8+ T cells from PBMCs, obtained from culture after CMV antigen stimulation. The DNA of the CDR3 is TGTGCCAGCAGCTTAATGCGAGAATCGGGGGTCGGCACAGATACGCAGTATTTT. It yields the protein CASSLMRESGVGTDTQYF.